Following are 10 T cell receptor beta chains from one sample sequenced in a study of molecular identifiers for immune sequencing clone quantification. MiXCR was run by TCRdb on the PCR reads, yielding one entry per CDR3 protein. The profile covers more than 50,000 distinct CDR3 sequences, with 19% appearing a single time and approximately 1.5% taken by the ten largest. The sequenced material came from naive CD8+ T cells from blood, with Jurkat cell RNA spiked in. Stated subset: FACS-sorted CD8+CD4-CCR7+CD45RA+ naive T cells. The receptors were sampled from a human donor in good health. Some libraries in this study had Jurkat cell RNA spiked in.

With regard to this clonotype: It may be a read error: a sequence one base away is much more abundant. The chain links TRBV18 to TRBJ2-7; D is ambiguous. CDR1 is KGHSH and CDR2 is LQKENI in the germline V gene. The CDR3 is made up of 14 amino acids. V was trimmed by 0 bases and J by 6 bases, leaving 12 bases between them. The CDR3 bases are TGTGCCAGCTCACCACCGTGGGGAATGGGCGAGCAGTACTTC. Its translation is CASSPPWGMGEQYF.

This clonotype was seen repeatedly, ten times or more. This sequence joins TRBV7-9 and TRBJ2-7; D is possibly TRBD2 (5 bases). V was cut by 5 bases and J by 7 bases, with 18 bases left in between. Germline CDR1 is SEHNR and CDR2 is FQNEAQ (reference sequence). The CDR3 extends over 14 amino acids. The CDR3 loop is CASSPPGNPREQYF. DNA of the CDR3: TGTGCCAGCAGCCCTCCGGGAAATCCGCGTGAGCAGTACTTC.

Note on this clonotype: The conserved phenylalanine or tryptophan normally closing the CDR3 is absent here, so this likely arose from a read error. V is TRBV14 and J is TRBJ2-3; D is undetermined. V lost 2 bases, J lost 1 base, and 10 bases lay in between. Looked up from germline, CDR1 is SGHDN and CDR2 is FVKESK. The CDR3 has 15 amino acids. Written as DNA, the CDR3 is TGTGCCAGCAGCCAACTCCGGGTAGGCACAGATACGCAGTATTCT. Amino acid sequence: CASSQLRVGTDTQYS.

This clonotype was seen ten or more times. The CDR3 coding sequence is TGCAGTGCTAGATCAGGGTCCACCTACGAGCAGTACTTC. Translation: CSARSGSTYEQYF. The chain has TRBV20-1 and TRBJ2-7; a weak D match, TRBD1 (5 bases). Trimming stripped 2 bases from V and 2 bases from J, with 10 bases between. Looked up from germline, CDR1 is DFQATT and CDR2 is SNEGSKA (reference sequence). This CDR3 region has 13 residues.

This clonotype was detected many times. The J gene is TRBJ1-1, the V gene TRBV4-1; D is uncertain. Trimming left V 11 bases short and J 0 bases short, with 10 bases between. CDR3 length: 12 residues. CDR1 is MGHRA and CDR2 is YSYEKL in the germline V gene. The CDR3 nucleotides are TGCGCCTCAGTGGGAATGAACACTGAAGCTTTCTTT. Residues: CASVGMNTEAFF.

In this sample, this clonotype turned up many times. The V call is TRBV7-8, the J call TRBJ2-1, with unresolved D. V gave up 5 bases and J gave up 6 bases, with 11 bases separating them. The germline V gene has CDR1 SGHVS and CDR2 FQNEAQ. CDR3 size: 13 residues. CDR3 nucleotide sequence: TGTGCCAGCAGCGCTTTGCCGGGCAATGAGCAGTTCTTC. It is translated as CASSALPGNEQFF.

This clonotype was seen at least ten times. The chain is built from TRBV10-2 and TRBJ2-7, with 11 bases aligning to TRBD2. The CDR3 spans 15 residues. The ends lost 5 bases at V and 7 bases at J; junction bases unmatched: 10. The germline gives CDR1 WSHSY, CDR2 SAAADI. Written as DNA, the CDR3 is TGCGCCAGCAGTTCCATAGCGGGAGGGCAAGGTGAGCAGTACTTC. Its protein product is CASSSIAGGQGEQYF.

The sample holds many counts of this clonotype. The chain is built from TRBV27 and TRBJ1-1; tentatively, D is TRBD1 (5 bases). V was clipped by 5 bases and J by 0 bases, with 13 bases between them. CDR1 is MNHEY, CDR2 SMNVEV, per germline (reference sequence). This CDR3 has 15 residues. The CDR3 DNA reads TGTGCCAGCAGTCTTGAAGGGGACTTGAACACTGAAGCTTTCTTT. Its protein product is CASSLEGDLNTEAFF.

This clonotype came up many times. This chain uses TRBV20-1 with TRBJ2-4, with D tentatively TRBD2 (6 bases). The V end lost 0 bases, the J end lost 0 bases, and 18 bases lay between the germline ends. The germline V gene encodes CDR1 DFQATT and CDR2 SNEGSKA (reference sequence). CDR3 length equals 18 residues. The CDR3 sequence is CSARDPRATGEAKNIQYF. As DNA, the CDR3 is TGCAGTGCTAGAGATCCTCGGGCCACGGGGGAAGCCAAAAACATTCAGTACTTC.

This clonotype was seen a few times. V and J are TRBV20-1 and TRBJ2-7, with 7 nucleotides matching TRBD1. Germline values: CDR1 DFQATT, CDR2 SNEGSKA (reference sequence). This CDR3 has 15 amino acids. The V and J ends lost 3 bases and 6 bases, in that order; junction bases with no gene match: 14. This CDR3 reads CSASDYRGEGIEQYF. The CDR3 DNA is TGCAGTGCTAGTGACTACAGGGGAGAGGGGATCGAGCAGTACTTC.